The clone carrying this TCR beta chain was observed a handful of times. Its antigen is currently unknown. Cultured cells yielded isolated CD4+ T cells after 10 days. Negative nucleocapsid antibody tests before and after vaccination confirmed no previous SARS-CoV-2 infection. Days 3 and 7 saw half the medium replaced with IL-2 medium. Germline V CDR1 and CDR2: SGHDT, YYEEEE. The CDR3 length is 14 residues. V was pared by 5 bases and J by 3 bases, with 12 bases between. The data belong to a study of vaccination effects on CD4 cells after COVID-19. About the research overall: Vaccine administered to participants consisted of two doses of either BNT162b2 or mRNA-1273.

Only in-frame clones appear in the TCRdb table, and some are missing; sequencing was by immunoSEQ multiplex PCR. The sample lists 37,000 or so clones; roughly 79% were seen once. This TCR derives from a human donor who received a COVID-19 vaccine. The chain combines TRBV5-6 with TRBJ1-5; a possible D gene is TRBD1 (6 bases). The sample was CD4+ T cells from PBMCs cultured without peptide, taken before COVID-19 vaccination. The CDR3, as DNA: TGTGCCAGCAGTGGGGGCAGGGCCAATCAGCCCCAGCATTTT. Translating it yields CASSGGRANQPQHF.